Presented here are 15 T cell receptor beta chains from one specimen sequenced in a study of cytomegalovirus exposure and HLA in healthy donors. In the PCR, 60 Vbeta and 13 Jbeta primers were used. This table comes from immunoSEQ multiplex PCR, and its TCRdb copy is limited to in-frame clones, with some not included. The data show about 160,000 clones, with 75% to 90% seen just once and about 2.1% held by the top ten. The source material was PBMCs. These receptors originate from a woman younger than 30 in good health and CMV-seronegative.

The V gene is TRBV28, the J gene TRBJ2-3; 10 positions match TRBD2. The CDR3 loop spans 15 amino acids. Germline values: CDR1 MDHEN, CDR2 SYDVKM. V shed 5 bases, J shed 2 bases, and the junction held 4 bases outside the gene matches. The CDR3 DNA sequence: TGTGCCAGCAGTAGGACTAGCGGCTTCACAGATACGCAGTATTTT. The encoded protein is CASSRTSGFTDTQYF.

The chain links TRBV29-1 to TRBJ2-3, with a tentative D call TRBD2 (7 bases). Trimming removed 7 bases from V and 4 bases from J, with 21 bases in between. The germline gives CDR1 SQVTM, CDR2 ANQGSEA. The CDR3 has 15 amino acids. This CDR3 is CSARGGITGSDTQYF. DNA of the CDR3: TGCAGCGCCCGCGGGGGCATCACGGGATCAGATACGCAGTATTTT.

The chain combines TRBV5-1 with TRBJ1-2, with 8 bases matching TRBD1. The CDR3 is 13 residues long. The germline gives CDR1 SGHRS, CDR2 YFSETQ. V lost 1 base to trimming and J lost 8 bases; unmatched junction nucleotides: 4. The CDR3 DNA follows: TGCGCCAGCAGCTTGCAGGGGGCGGACGGCTACACCTTC. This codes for CASSLQGADGYTF.

CDR3 loop: CASSQGSGTSGGSTDTQYF. For the CDR3, the DNA is TGTGCCAGCAGCCAAGGCAGCGGGACTAGCGGGGGTAGCACAGATACGCAGTATTTT. J is TRBJ2-3 and V is TRBV4-2; 14 bases are a match to TRBD2. The CDR3 length is 19 residues. J lost 0 bases, V lost 1 base, and 6 bases had no gene match. Germline lookup yields CDR1 LGHNA and CDR2 YNFKEQ.

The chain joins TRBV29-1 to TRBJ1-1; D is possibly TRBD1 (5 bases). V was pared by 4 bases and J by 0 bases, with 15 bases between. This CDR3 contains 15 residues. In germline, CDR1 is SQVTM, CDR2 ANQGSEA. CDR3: CSVVTGGDVNTEAFF. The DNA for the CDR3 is TGCAGCGTTGTCACGGGGGGGGATGTGAACACTGAAGCTTTCTTT.

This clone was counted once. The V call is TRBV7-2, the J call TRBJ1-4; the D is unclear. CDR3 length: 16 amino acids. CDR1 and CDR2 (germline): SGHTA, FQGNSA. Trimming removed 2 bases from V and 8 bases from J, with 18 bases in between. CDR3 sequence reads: CASSLYEHVFGEKLFF. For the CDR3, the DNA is TGTGCCAGCAGCTTATATGAACATGTGTTCGGGGAAAAACTGTTTTTT. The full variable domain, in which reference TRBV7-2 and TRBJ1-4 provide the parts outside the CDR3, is GAGVSQSPSNKVTEKGKDVELRCDPISGHTALYWYRQSLGQGLEFLIYFQGNSAPDKSGLPSDRFSAERTGGSVSTLTIQRTQQEDSAVYLCASSLYEHVFGEKLFFGSGTQLSVL.

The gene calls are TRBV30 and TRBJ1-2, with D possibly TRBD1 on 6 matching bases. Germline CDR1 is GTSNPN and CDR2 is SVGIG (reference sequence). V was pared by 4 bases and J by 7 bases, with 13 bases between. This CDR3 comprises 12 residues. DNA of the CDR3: TGTGCCTGGACAGGGGCCGCGGGTGGCTACACCTTC. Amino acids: CAWTGAAGGYTF.

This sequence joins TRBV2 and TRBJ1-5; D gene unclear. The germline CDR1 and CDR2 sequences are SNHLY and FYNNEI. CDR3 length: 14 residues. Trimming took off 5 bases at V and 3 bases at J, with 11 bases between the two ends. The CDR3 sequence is CASSSRGSNQPQHF. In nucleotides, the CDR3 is TGTGCCAGCAGTTCCCGGGGTTCCAATCAGCCCCAGCATTTT.

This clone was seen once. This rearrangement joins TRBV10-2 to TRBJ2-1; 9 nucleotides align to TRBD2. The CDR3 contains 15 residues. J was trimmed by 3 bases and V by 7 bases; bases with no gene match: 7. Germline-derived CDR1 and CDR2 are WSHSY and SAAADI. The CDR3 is CASTVSGGIYNEQFF. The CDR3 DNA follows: TGCGCCAGCACCGTGAGCGGGGGGATCTACAATGAGCAGTTCTTC.

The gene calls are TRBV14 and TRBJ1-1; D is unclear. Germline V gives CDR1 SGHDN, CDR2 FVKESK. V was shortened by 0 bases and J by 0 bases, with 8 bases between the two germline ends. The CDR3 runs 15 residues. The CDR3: CASSQDRQVNTEAFF. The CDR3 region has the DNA TGTGCCAGCAGCCAAGATCGCCAGGTGAACACTGAAGCTTTCTTT.

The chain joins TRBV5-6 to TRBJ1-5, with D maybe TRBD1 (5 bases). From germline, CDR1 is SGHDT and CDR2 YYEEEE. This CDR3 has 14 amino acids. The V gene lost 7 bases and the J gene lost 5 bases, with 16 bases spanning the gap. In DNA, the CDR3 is TGTGCCAGCTTGGGAAAGGGGCGCGATCAGCCCCAGCATTTT. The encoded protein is CASLGKGRDQPQHF.

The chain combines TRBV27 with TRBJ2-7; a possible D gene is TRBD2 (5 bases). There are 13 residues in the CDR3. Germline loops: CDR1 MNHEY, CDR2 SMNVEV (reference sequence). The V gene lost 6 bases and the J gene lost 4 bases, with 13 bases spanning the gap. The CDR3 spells CASRSTGEYEQYF. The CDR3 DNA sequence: TGTGCCAGCAGAAGTACCGGGGAGTACGAGCAGTACTTC.

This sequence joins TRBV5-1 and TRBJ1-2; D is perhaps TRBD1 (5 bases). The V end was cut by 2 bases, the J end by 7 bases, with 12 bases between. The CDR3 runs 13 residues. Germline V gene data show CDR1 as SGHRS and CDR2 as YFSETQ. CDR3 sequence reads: CASSFEGDSGYTF. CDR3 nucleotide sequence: TGCGCCAGCAGCTTCGAAGGGGATAGTGGCTACACCTTC.

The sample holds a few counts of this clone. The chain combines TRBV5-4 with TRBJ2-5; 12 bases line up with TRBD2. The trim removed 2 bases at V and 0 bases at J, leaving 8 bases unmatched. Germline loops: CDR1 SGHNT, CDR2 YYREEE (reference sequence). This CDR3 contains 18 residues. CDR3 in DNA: TGTGCCAGCAGCTTCGCAGGACTAGCGGGGACCCACCAAGAGACCCAGTACTTC. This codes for CASSFAGLAGTHQETQYF.

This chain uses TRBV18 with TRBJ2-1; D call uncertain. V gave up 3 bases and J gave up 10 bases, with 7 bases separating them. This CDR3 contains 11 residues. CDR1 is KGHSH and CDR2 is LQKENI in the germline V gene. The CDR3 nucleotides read TGTGCCAGCTCACCCTCCCGGGAGCAGTTCTTC. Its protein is CASSPSREQFF.